The rows below give T cell receptor beta chains drawn from one sample of a study of control samples from healthy donors and cancer patients. Data came from immunoSEQ multiplex PCR; TCRdb stores just in-frame clones and leaves some out. Of some 29,000 clones detected, roughly 87% appear once; the ten largest clones hold about 3.9%. Sequenced sample: formalin-fixed, paraffin-embedded tissue. The receptor set was obtained from a female donor with melanoma. CDR3s include the opening cysteine and the closing phenylalanine or tryptophan. Fields, in order: V gene, J gene, D gene, clone size, CDR3 protein, CDR3 DNA. D genes are given only for firm matches. The size of a clone is reported for some rows only, either as once, few or many, or as a class for expanded clones.

v_gene: TRBV6-5
j_gene: TRBJ2-5
d_gene: TRBD2
abundance: once
CDR3aa: CASSSGLAGAQTQYF
CDR3nt: TGTGCCAGCAGTTCTGGACTAGCGGGAGCCCAGACCCAGTACTTC

v_gene: TRBV24-1
j_gene: TRBJ2-7
d_gene: NA
abundance: NA
CDR3aa: CATSDGASHEQYF
CDR3nt: TGTGCCACCAGTGACGGAGCGTCCCACGAGCAGTACTTC

v_gene: TRBV4-1
j_gene: TRBJ2-3
d_gene: NA
abundance: NA
CDR3aa: CASSQLGRDRTDTQYF
CDR3nt: TGCGCCAGCAGCCAATTGGGGCGGGATCGCACAGATACGCAGTATTTT

v_gene: TRBV4-1
j_gene: TRBJ2-5
d_gene: NA
abundance: NA
CDR3aa: CASSQSDRQETQYF
CDR3nt: TGCGCCAGCAGCCAAAGTGACAGACAAGAGACCCAGTACTTC

v_gene: TRBV18
j_gene: TRBJ2-6
d_gene: NA
abundance: NA
CDR3aa: CASSPPQGSGSGANVLTF
CDR3nt: TGTGCCAGCTCACCACCGCAGGGCTCGGGCTCTGGGGCCAACGTCCTGACTTTC

v_gene: TRBV27
j_gene: TRBJ1-6
d_gene: NA
abundance: NA
CDR3aa: CASSSRTGSPLHF
CDR3nt: TGTGCCAGCAGTTCTCGGACGGGGTCACCCCTCCACTTT

v_gene: TRBV3-1/TRBV3-2
j_gene: TRBJ1-3
d_gene: NA
abundance: NA
CDR3aa: CASSHPRAGKNTIYF
CDR3nt: TGTGCCAGCAGCCACCCCCGGGCAGGGAAAAACACCATATATTTT

v_gene: TRBV6-5
j_gene: TRBJ1-6
d_gene: NA
abundance: once
CDR3aa: CASSYVLGATNSPLHF
CDR3nt: TGTGCCAGCAGTTACGTTCTAGGGGCCACTAATTCACCCCTCCACTTT

v_gene: TRBV30
j_gene: TRBJ1-5
d_gene: NA
abundance: few
CDR3aa: CAWNKGGNQPQHF
CDR3nt: TGTGCCTGGAACAAAGGGGGAAATCAGCCCCAGCATTTT

v_gene: TRBV5-4
j_gene: TRBJ2-7
d_gene: NA
abundance: NA
CDR3aa: CASSFGTYYEQYF
CDR3nt: TGTGCCAGCAGCTTCGGGACTTACTACGAGCAGTACTTC

v_gene: TRBV5-5
j_gene: TRBJ1-1
d_gene: NA
abundance: NA
CDR3aa: CASSFGRNTEAFF
CDR3nt: TGTGCCAGCAGCTTCGGAAGAAACACTGAAGCTTTCTTT

v_gene: TRBV20-1
j_gene: TRBJ2-1
d_gene: TRBD2
abundance: NA
CDR3aa: CSASQGLGIEQFF
CDR3nt: TGCAGTGCTAGTCAGGGACTAGGTATTGAGCAGTTCTTC

v_gene: TRBV2
j_gene: TRBJ2-7
d_gene: NA
abundance: NA
CDR3aa: CASYGGGSWYEQYF
CDR3nt: TGTGCCAGCTACGGCGGAGGGAGTTGGTACGAGCAGTACTTC

v_gene: TRBV4-1
j_gene: TRBJ1-2
d_gene: NA
abundance: NA
CDR3aa: CASSQEAGLYGYTF
CDR3nt: TGCGCCAGCAGCCAAGAGGCAGGCCTCTATGGCTACACCTTC

v_gene: TRBV4-3
j_gene: TRBJ2-1
d_gene: NA
abundance: NA
CDR3aa: CASSQEEGNEQFF
CDR3nt: TGCGCCAGCAGCCAAGAGGAGGGGAATGAGCAGTTCTTC

v_gene: TRBV7-9
j_gene: TRBJ1-3
d_gene: NA
abundance: NA
CDR3aa: CASSLMQAAGNTIYF
CDR3nt: TGTGCCAGCAGCTTAATGCAGGCAGCTGGAAACACCATATATTTT

v_gene: TRBV6-5
j_gene: TRBJ2-1
d_gene: NA
abundance: NA
CDR3aa: CASSYSGTAYNEQFF
CDR3nt: TGTGCCAGCAGTTACTCCGGGACGGCCTACAATGAGCAGTTCTTC

v_gene: TRBV3-1/TRBV3-2
j_gene: TRBJ1-5
d_gene: NA
abundance: NA
CDR3aa: CASSQDVNQPQHF
CDR3nt: TGTGCCAGCAGCCAAGATGTGAACCAGCCCCAGCATTTT

v_gene: TRBV27
j_gene: TRBJ2-6
d_gene: TRBD1
abundance: NA
CDR3aa: CASSLDRGQRGANVLTF
CDR3nt: TGTGCCAGCAGTTTAGACAGGGGGCAGCGAGGGGCCAACGTCCTGACTTTC

v_gene: TRBV19
j_gene: TRBJ2-7
d_gene: NA
abundance: NA
CDR3aa: CASSMTSYEQYF
CDR3nt: TGTGCCAGTAGTATGACCTCCTACGAGCAGTACTTC

v_gene: TRBV6-5
j_gene: TRBJ2-7
d_gene: NA
abundance: NA
CDR3aa: CASTTYSYEQYF
CDR3nt: TGTGCCAGCACCACTTACTCCTACGAGCAGTACTTC

v_gene: TRBV14
j_gene: TRBJ2-7
d_gene: TRBD2
abundance: few
CDR3aa: CASSRLAGVPYEQYF
CDR3nt: TGTGCCAGCAGCCGATTAGCGGGAGTCCCCTACGAGCAGTACTTC